Below, 16 T cell receptor beta chains from the same sample are listed, as sequenced in a study of monozygotic twins with inflammatory bowel disease. TCRdb re-analyzed the 5' RACE reads; it lists each CDR3 protein once, without DNA. The sample's table shows under 200,000 distinct CDR3 sequences. The sequenced sample consisted of blood. Receptor source: a human donor with ulcerative colitis or Crohn's disease, or a healthy co-twin of an affected twin (not recorded which).

The chain couples TRBV20-1 to TRBJ1-2; TCRdb proposes TRBD1, but this gene call is untestable without DNA. Looked up from germline, CDR1 is DFQATT and CDR2 is SNEGSKA (reference sequence). This CDR3 comprises 15 residues. CDR3: CSARADSSINYGYTF.

The rearrangement uses TRBV29-1 and TRBJ2-1; TCRdb's assignment of TRBD1 cannot be checked, as there is no DNA. CDR3 size: 11 residues. CDR1 and CDR2 (germline): SQVTM, ANQGSEA. The CDR3 loop reads CSGDTYNEQFF.

J is TRBJ2-7 and V is TRBV7-2; lacking DNA, the TRBD2 call made by TCRdb goes unchecked. The CDR3 is 14 amino acids. Germline lookup yields CDR1 SGHTA and CDR2 FQGNSA. The CDR3 here is CASAPTSGRYEQYF.

The chain has TRBV5-1 and TRBJ1-1; TCRdb outputs TRBD1, but without DNA this stays unchecked. Germline values: CDR1 SGHRS, CDR2 YFSETQ. CDR3 length equals 17 residues. The CDR3 reads CASSPSYDKQGGTEAFF.

The V and J genes are TRBV19 and TRBJ2-5; TCRdb's D call, TRBD1, is unchecked because there is no DNA. Germline-derived CDR1 and CDR2 are LNHDA and SQIVND (reference sequence). This CDR3 spans 15 amino acids. The CDR3 loop is CASSSNGGVWETQYF.

J is TRBJ1-6 and V is TRBV5-1; TCRdb indicates TRBD1, and absent DNA this call remains unverified. This CDR3 is built from 16 residues. Germline assignment: CDR1 SGHRS and CDR2 YFSETQ. The chain's CDR3 is CASSFDRGLSNSPLHF.

CDR3 sequence: CASSLSPDTAQYF. The V and J genes are TRBV7-3 and TRBJ2-3. Germline assignment: CDR1 SGHTA and CDR2 FQGTGA. The CDR3 sequence is 13 residues long.

V is TRBV5-1 and J is TRBJ1-4; TCRdb's D call of TRBD1 is untestable without DNA. This CDR3 has 15 amino acids. Per the germline V gene, CDR1 is SGHRS and CDR2 is YFSETQ. The CDR3: CASSPTGYPSEKLFF.

CDR3 sequence reads: CASSPGQTYNEQFF. The V and J genes are TRBV7-2 and TRBJ2-1; the D call of TRBD1 rests on TCRdb alone, since no DNA is present to check it. Germline V CDR1 and CDR2: SGHTA, FQGNSA. This CDR3 has 14 residues. Together with reference TRBV7-2 and TRBJ2-1, the CDR3 gives the full variable domain: GAGVSQSPSNKVTEKGKDVELRCDPISGHTALYWYRQSLGQGLEFLIYFQGNSAPDKSGLPSDRFSAERTGGSVSTLTIQRTQQEDSAVYLCASSPGQTYNEQFFGPGTRLTVL.

The rearrangement uses TRBV9 and TRBJ2-2; TCRdb's D gene call, TRBD1, goes unchecked for lack of DNA. This CDR3 comprises 16 residues. Germline V gene data show CDR1 as SGDLS and CDR2 as YYNGEE. The CDR3 here is CASSVGGQPTYRELFF.

The V gene is TRBV12-3 or TRBV12-4, the J gene TRBJ2-2; TCRdb indicates TRBD2, and absent DNA this call remains unverified. The CDR3 extends over 14 amino acids. The CDR3 reads CASTTSENTGELFF.

This chain joins TRBV10-3 and TRBJ2-5. This CDR3 region has 11 residues. Germline lookup yields CDR1 ENHRY and CDR2 SYGVKD. CDR3 sequence reads: CAIRVGETQYF.

V gene TRBV12-3 or TRBV12-4 combines with J gene TRBJ1-1. The length of the CDR3 is 15 residues. CDR3 sequence reads: CASSLVAAAYTEAFF.

This rearrangement joins TRBV20-1 to TRBJ2-3; TCRdb designates TRBD1, a call that cannot be tested without DNA. There are 15 residues in the CDR3. Germline V gene sequence: CDR1 DFQATT, CDR2 SNEGSKA (reference sequence). CDR3 amino acids: CSARHNREWADTQYF.

The chain is built from TRBV20-1 and TRBJ2-5; the D call from TCRdb, TRBD2, cannot be confirmed without DNA. Germline V gene lookup returns CDR1 DFQATT and CDR2 SNEGSKA (reference sequence). CDR3 size: 15 residues. The chain's CDR3 is CSAIVSGSEGETQYF.

The chain is built from TRBV5-4 and TRBJ2-2. This CDR3 has 15 residues. CDR1 SGHNT and CDR2 YYREEE come from the germline V gene (reference sequence). This chain's CDR3 is CASSLAQTNTGELFF.